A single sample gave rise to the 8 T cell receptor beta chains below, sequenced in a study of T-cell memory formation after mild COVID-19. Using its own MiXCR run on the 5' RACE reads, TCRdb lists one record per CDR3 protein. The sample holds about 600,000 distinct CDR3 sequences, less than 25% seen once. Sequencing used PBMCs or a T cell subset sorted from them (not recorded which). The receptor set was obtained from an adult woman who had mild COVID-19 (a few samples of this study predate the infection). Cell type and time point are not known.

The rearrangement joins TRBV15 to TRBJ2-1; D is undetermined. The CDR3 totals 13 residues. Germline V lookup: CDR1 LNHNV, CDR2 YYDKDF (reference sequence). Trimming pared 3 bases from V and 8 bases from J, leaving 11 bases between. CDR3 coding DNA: TGTGCCACCAGCAGGGACGCAAGGGATGAGCAGTTCTTC. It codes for CATSRDARDEQFF.

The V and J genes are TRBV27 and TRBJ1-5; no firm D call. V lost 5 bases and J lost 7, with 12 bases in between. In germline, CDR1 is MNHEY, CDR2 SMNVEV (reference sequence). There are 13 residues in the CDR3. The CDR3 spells CASSKGIRQPQHF. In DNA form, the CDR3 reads TGTGCCAGCAGTAAAGGGATCAGGCAGCCCCAGCATTTT.

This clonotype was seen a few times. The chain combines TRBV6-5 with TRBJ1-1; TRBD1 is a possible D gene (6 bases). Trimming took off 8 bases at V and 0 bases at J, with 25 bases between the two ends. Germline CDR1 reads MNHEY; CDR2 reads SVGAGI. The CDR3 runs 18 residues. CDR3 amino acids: CASERKPQGFPMNTEAFF. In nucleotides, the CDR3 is TGTGCCAGCGAGAGGAAACCACAGGGCTTCCCGATGAACACTGAAGCTTTCTTT.

CDR3 coding DNA: TGTGCCAGCAGCTCCCGACGGGCTAACACAGATACGCAGTATTTT. This translates into CASSSRRANTDTQYF. The chain joins TRBV7-9 to TRBJ2-3; D is ambiguous. Germline V gene sequence: CDR1 SEHNR, CDR2 FQNEAQ (reference sequence). CDR3 length: 15 residues. V gave up 4 bases and J gave up 2 bases, with 13 bases separating them.

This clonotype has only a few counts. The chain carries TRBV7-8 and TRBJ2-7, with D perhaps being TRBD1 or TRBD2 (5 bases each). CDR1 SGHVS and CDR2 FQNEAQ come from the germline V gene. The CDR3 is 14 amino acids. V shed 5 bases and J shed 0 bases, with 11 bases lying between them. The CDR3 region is CASSLGTFSYEQYF. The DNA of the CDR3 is TGTGCCAGCAGCCTCGGGACCTTCTCCTACGAGCAGTACTTC.

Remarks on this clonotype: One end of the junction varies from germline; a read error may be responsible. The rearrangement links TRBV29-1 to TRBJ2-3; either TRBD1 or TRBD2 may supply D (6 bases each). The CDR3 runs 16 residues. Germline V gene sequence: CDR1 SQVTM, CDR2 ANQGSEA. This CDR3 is CSVVGRRGAHTDTLYF. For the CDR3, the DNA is TGCAGCGTTGTCGGTCGTAGGGGGGCCCACACAGATACGCTGTATTTT.

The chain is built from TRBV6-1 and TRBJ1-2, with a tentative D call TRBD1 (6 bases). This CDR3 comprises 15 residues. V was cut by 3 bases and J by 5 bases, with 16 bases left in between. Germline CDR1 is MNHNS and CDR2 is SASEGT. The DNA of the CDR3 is TGTGCCAGCAGTGACATGAGGAGGCAGGGGTATGGCTACACCTTC. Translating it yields CASSDMRRQGYGYTF.

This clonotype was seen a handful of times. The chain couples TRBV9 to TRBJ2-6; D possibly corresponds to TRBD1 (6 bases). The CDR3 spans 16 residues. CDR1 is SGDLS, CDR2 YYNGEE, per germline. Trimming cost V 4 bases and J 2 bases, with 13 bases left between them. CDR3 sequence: CASSSLQGTGANVLTF. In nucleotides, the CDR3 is TGTGCCAGCAGCTCACTCCAGGGGACTGGGGCCAACGTCCTGACTTTC.